The 22 T cell receptor beta chains below all came from one sample that was sequenced in a study of T-cell reconstitution after alpha-beta-depleted transplantation in children (dated by TCRdb to 2016 to 2017). The library was generated by PCR. The data were produced on an Illumina HiSeq 2500. To normalize quantification of the TCRbeta repertoire, the TCR libraries were built with molecular barcoding that relied on unique molecular identifiers. The public reads were reanalyzed by TCRdb: fastp trimming at Q25, MiXCR alignment, in-frame beta chains only. Rows are combined by CDR3 protein, so each entry shows the most common genes and DNA. This sample gives 640,000 or so distinct CDR3 sequences in total; 16% of them show up just once. The ten largest account for approximately 1% of the sample. This material consisted of PBMCs from the stem cell graft donor, taken from the stem cell graft. The receptors were gathered from a human donor who donated a stem cell graft to a child with acute myeloid leukemia.

The table lists this clonotype with a few counts. The V call is TRBV28, the J call TRBJ1-5; 8 bases align to TRBD1. The CDR3 runs to 15 residues. In germline, CDR1 is MDHEN, CDR2 SYDVKM. V lost 6 bases to trimming and J lost 8 bases; unmatched junction nucleotides: 12. CDR3 residues: CASSSTGGATEPQHF. The CDR3 DNA is TGTGCCAGCAGCTCCACAGGGGGAGCTACGGAGCCCCAGCATTTT.

In its sample, this clonotype was seen a few times. V is TRBV20-1 and J is TRBJ2-3; D may be TRBD1 or TRBD2 (5 bases each). The CDR3 has 11 residues. The germline V gene has CDR1 DFQATT and CDR2 SNEGSKA (reference sequence). V gave up 7 bases and J gave up 4 bases, with 9 bases separating them. CDR3 region: CSVGPPDTQYF. The CDR3 coding sequence is TGCAGTGTGGGACCGCCAGATACGCAGTATTTT.

This clonotype was seen a few times. This chain connects TRBV9 to TRBJ2-5; possible D gene TRBD2, 6 bases. The V gene's germline CDR1 is SGDLS and CDR2 YYNGEE. The CDR3 totals 12 residues. V was trimmed by 4 bases and J by 6 bases, leaving 10 bases between them. The CDR3 DNA sequence: TGTGCCAGCAGCCCGGCGGGAAAGACCCAGTACTTC. It specifies CASSPAGKTQYF.

The chain uses TRBV20-1 and TRBJ1-1; 7 nucleotides agree with TRBD1. Trimming cost V 3 bases and J 0 bases; bases outside gene matches: 10. This CDR3 is built from 16 residues. Germline lookup yields CDR1 DFQATT and CDR2 SNEGSKA (reference sequence). CDR3 sequence (DNA): TGCAGTGCTAGGGACGTCAAAGGGGGCATGAACACTGAAGCTTTCTTT. This sequence encodes CSARDVKGGMNTEAFF.

The sample holds many counts of this clonotype. The chain joins TRBV5-1 to TRBJ2-5; TRBD2 aligns across 11 bases. Germline V gene sequence: CDR1 SGHRS, CDR2 YFSETQ. The V and J ends lost 9 bases and 5 bases, in that order; junction bases with no gene match: 9. This CDR3 contains 14 residues. CDR3 bases: TGCGCCACCACTAGCGGGGGTCTCGGGGAGACCCAGTACTTC. It translates to CATTSGGLGETQYF.

This clonotype showed up many times. The V gene is TRBV20-1, the J gene TRBJ2-1, with 10 nucleotides matching TRBD1. The CDR3 totals 14 residues. The V gene's germline CDR1 is DFQATT and CDR2 SNEGSKA (reference sequence). Losses at the gene ends were 5 bases for V and 8 bases for J; bases not matched to a gene: 9. The CDR3 region is CSAPGTGEVDEQFF. In DNA form, the CDR3 reads TGCAGTGCTCCAGGGACAGGGGAAGTAGATGAGCAGTTCTTC.

In this sample, this clonotype turned up many times. The rearrangement joins TRBV5-1 to TRBJ1-1, with a weak D call TRBD1 (5 bases). Trimming took 0 bases from V and 10 from J, leaving 10 bases between them. CDR1 SGHRS and CDR2 YFSETQ come from the germline V gene. The CDR3 is 12 residues long. In DNA, the CDR3 is TGCGCCAGCAGCTTGGCAGGGTCCGGAGCTTTCTTT. Its translation is CASSLAGSGAFF.

This clonotype was counted at least ten times. The chain has TRBV5-4 and TRBJ1-1; D gene ambiguous. The CDR3 is made up of 12 amino acids. Trimming removed 3 bases from V and 4 bases from J, with 7 bases in between. Germline lookup yields CDR1 SGHNT and CDR2 YYREEE (reference sequence). CDR3 region: CASSSTGTEAFF. CDR3 sequence (DNA): TGTGCCAGCAGCTCGACGGGCACTGAAGCTTTCTTT.

This clonotype has more than one count but fewer than ten. V and J are TRBV25-1 and TRBJ2-3; 8 bases match TRBD1. The trim removed 3 bases at V and 1 base at J, leaving 6 bases unmatched. The germline V gene has CDR1 MGHDK and CDR2 SYGVNS. The CDR3 length is 16 residues. In nucleotides, the CDR3 is TGTGCCAGCAGTGATACCAGGGGGCGCCGCACAGATACGCAGTATTTT. It specifies CASSDTRGRRTDTQYF. The entire variable domain, with the rest obtained from reference TRBV25-1 and TRBJ2-3, is as follows: EADIYQTPRYLVIGTGKKITLECSQTMGHDKMYWYQQDPGMELHLIHYSYGVNSTEKGDLSSESTVSRIRTEHFPLTLESARPSHTSQYLCASSDTRGRRTDTQYFGPGTRLTVL.

This clonotype was counted between two and nine times. The genes are TRBV12-3 or TRBV12-4 and TRBJ1-5; D perhaps matches TRBD1 (5 bases). The CDR3 loop spans 15 amino acids. Deletions cut 4 bases from V and 3 bases from J, with 13 bases between. In DNA, the CDR3 is TGTGCCAGCAGTTCGTCTGGACACCCCAATCAGCCCCAGCATTTT. Translated, it gives CASSSSGHPNQPQHF.

This clonotype was recorded at least ten times. The rearrangement links TRBV29-1 to TRBJ1-4; TRBD1 matches at 11 bases. With 4 bases clipped from V and 5 bases from J, the junction kept 0 bases outside the gene matches. This CDR3 spans 13 amino acids. Germline-derived CDR1 and CDR2 are SQVTM and ANQGSEA. The CDR3 protein is CSVGDRGNEKLFF. The CDR3, as DNA: TGCAGCGTTGGGGACAGGGGGAATGAAAAACTGTTTTTT.

This clonotype came up many times. This rearrangement joins TRBV10-3 to TRBJ2-3; 10 positions match TRBD2. CDR1 and CDR2 from the germline V gene are ENHRY and SYGVKD. The CDR3 contains 14 residues. Trimming took 7 bases from V and 4 from J; bases not matched to a gene: 5. As DNA, the CDR3 is TGTGCCATCAAGGCTAGCGGGGGCGCAGATACGCAGTATTTT. Its translation: CAIKASGGADTQYF.

This clonotype has more than one count but fewer than ten. V usage is TRBV20-1 and J usage is TRBJ2-4; D is unresolved. The germline V gene encodes CDR1 DFQATT and CDR2 SNEGSKA (reference sequence). Trimming left V 0 bases short and J 4 bases short, with 19 bases between. The length of the CDR3 is 17 residues. CDR3 amino acids: CSARDTGRGRGKNIQYF. CDR3 DNA: TGCAGTGCTAGAGATACGGGCAGAGGCCGTGGGAAAAACATTCAGTACTTC.

This clonotype was counted many times. V and J are TRBV7-2 and TRBJ2-1; 14 nucleotides match TRBD2. Germline V gene sequence: CDR1 SGHTA, CDR2 FQGNSA. Trimming cost V 6 bases and J 5 bases; bases outside gene matches: 3. The CDR3 is 15 residues long. The CDR3 loop reads CASSRTSGGHNEQFF. For the CDR3, the DNA is TGTGCCAGCAGTCGGACTAGCGGGGGGCACAATGAGCAGTTCTTC. The full variable domain, in which reference TRBV7-2 and TRBJ2-1 provide the parts outside the CDR3, is GAGVSQSPSNKVTEKGKDVELRCDPISGHTALYWYRQSLGQGLEFLIYFQGNSAPDKSGLPSDRFSAERTGGSVSTLTIQRTQQEDSAVYLCASSRTSGGHNEQFFGPGTRLTVL.

This clonotype was observed once. The gene calls are TRBV20-1 and TRBJ2-2; 9 nucleotides match TRBD1. The CDR3 is 14 amino acids. The V gene's germline CDR1 is DFQATT and CDR2 SNEGSKA (reference sequence). The V and J ends lost 7 bases and 4 bases, in that order; junction bases with no gene match: 7. The CDR3 protein is CSGLQGASTGELFF. In DNA form, the CDR3 reads TGCAGTGGCCTACAGGGGGCGAGCACCGGGGAGCTGTTTTTT.

In this sample, this clonotype turned up many times. The gene calls are TRBV29-1 and TRBJ1-2; 8 bases align to TRBD1. The CDR3 is 14 residues long. The J segment lost 3 bases and the V segment lost 5 bases, leaving 8 bases of the junction unmatched. Germline V lookup: CDR1 SQVTM, CDR2 ANQGSEA. DNA of the CDR3: TGCAGCGTTCTCCAAGGACAGGGAGACTATGGCTACACCTTC. Encoded protein: CSVLQGQGDYGYTF. Full variable domain (missing parts from reference TRBV29-1 and TRBJ1-2): SAVISQKPSRDICQRGTSLTIQCQVDSQVTMMFWYRQQPGQSLTLIATANQGSEATYESGFVIDKFPISRPNLTFSTLTVSNMSPEDSSIYLCSVLQGQGDYGYTFGSGTRLTVV.

The rearrangement links TRBV25-1 to TRBJ2-1; a possible D gene is TRBD1 (5 bases). The CDR3 runs 13 residues. The germline V gene encodes CDR1 MGHDK and CDR2 SYGVNS. V gave up 0 bases and J gave up 13 bases, with 13 bases separating them. The CDR3 sequence: CASSEYLATVQFF. The CDR3 region has the DNA TGTGCCAGCAGTGAATATTTGGCGACAGTACAGTTCTTC.

CDR3 in DNA: TGTGCCTGGAGTGTGAGCCCCTACGAGCAGTACTTC. Residues: CAWSVSPYEQYF. The chain employs TRBV30 and TRBJ2-7; D gene unclear. The CDR3 length is 12 residues. Germline values: CDR1 GTSNPN, CDR2 SVGIG (reference sequence). V lost 0 bases and J lost 2, with 5 bases in between.

This clonotype was detected many times. The chain recombines TRBV20-1 with TRBJ1-6; TRBD1 agrees at 9 bases. This CDR3 is built from 15 residues. Germline trimming cut 4 bases from V and 7 bases from J; bases unmatched to any gene: 8. The germline V gene has CDR1 DFQATT and CDR2 SNEGSKA (reference sequence). The chain's CDR3 is CSAKGTGRQNSPLHF. CDR3 coding DNA: TGCAGTGCTAAGGGGACAGGGCGGCAAAATTCACCCCTCCACTTT.

The rearrangement uses TRBV20-1 and TRBJ1-2, with D possibly being TRBD1 (6 bases). Germline V gene lookup returns CDR1 DFQATT and CDR2 SNEGSKA (reference sequence). Trimming shortened V by 5 bases and J by 5 bases, and 21 bases separated the two germline ends. The length of the CDR3 is 15 residues. DNA of the CDR3: TGCAGTGCTTTAAACTCGGACAGTCCCGGATATGGCTACACCTTC. The encoded protein is CSALNSDSPGYGYTF.

This clonotype was recorded many times. The V and J genes are TRBV20-1 and TRBJ2-3; 8 bases are a match to TRBD1. The CDR3 spans 13 residues. Trimming took 6 bases from V and 1 from J; bases not matched to a gene: 3. Germline CDR1 and CDR2: DFQATT and SNEGSKA (reference sequence). CDR3 region: CSAWTGRTDTQYF. CDR3 DNA: TGCAGTGCGTGGACAGGGCGCACAGATACGCAGTATTTT.

In its sample, this clonotype was seen a few times. The chain has TRBV5-1 and TRBJ2-7; 7 positions agree with TRBD1. Trimming removed 5 bases from V and 6 bases from J; junction bases left unmatched: 5. The germline V gene encodes CDR1 SGHRS and CDR2 YFSETQ. This CDR3 has 12 residues. The CDR3 protein is CASRSTGAEQYF. CDR3 DNA sequence: TGCGCCAGCAGGTCAACAGGGGCCGAGCAGTACTTC.